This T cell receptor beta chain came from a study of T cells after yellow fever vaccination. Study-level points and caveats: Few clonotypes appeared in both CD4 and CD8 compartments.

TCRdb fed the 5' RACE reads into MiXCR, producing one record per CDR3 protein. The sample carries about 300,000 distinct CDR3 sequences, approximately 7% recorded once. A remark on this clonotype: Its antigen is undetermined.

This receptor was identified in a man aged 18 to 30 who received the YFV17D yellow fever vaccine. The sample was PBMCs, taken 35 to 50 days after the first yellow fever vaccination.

The DNA of the CDR3 is TGTGCCAGCAGTCTGGCGACCTCAGCCGATGAGCAGTTCTTC. Amino acid sequence: CASSLATSADEQFF. The chain has TRBV7-9 and TRBJ2-1; D is ambiguous. The V end was cut by 6 bases, the J end by 8 bases, with 17 bases between. Germline loops: CDR1 SEHNR, CDR2 FQNEAQ (reference sequence). CDR3 length equals 14 residues. Complete variable domain (other parts from reference TRBV7-9 and TRBJ2-1): DTGVSQNPRHKITKRGQNVTFRCDPISEHNRLYWYRQTLGQGPEFLTYFQNEAQLEKSRLLSDRFSAERPKGSFSTLEIQRTEQGDSAMYLCASSLATSADEQFFGPGTRLTVL.